One and the same sample provided the 5 T cell receptor beta chains below, sequenced in a study of T-cell reconstitution after alpha-beta-depleted transplantation in children. This sample's TCRbeta library carried unique molecular identifier barcodes. TCRdb analysed the PCR reads with MiXCR anew, one entry per CDR3 protein. The repertoire includes some 550,000 distinct CDR3 sequences, 15% to 20% of them detected once, and roughly 3.3% sits in the top ten. Sequencing was performed on PBMCs from the stem cell graft donor, taken from the stem cell graft. The origin of the receptors is a human donor who donated a stem cell graft to a child with acute lymphoblastic leukemia.

The rearrangement links TRBV11-2 to TRBJ2-5; TRBD2 matches at 8 bases. The junction had 6 bases not matched to a gene; V was cut back by 0 bases and J by 3 bases. The CDR3 extends over 16 amino acids. Per the germline V gene, CDR1 is SGHAT and CDR2 is FQNNGV. CDR3 DNA sequence: TGTGCCAGCAGCTTAGATCACGGGCGGGAGGAAGAGACCCAGTACTTC. It is translated as CASSLDHGREEETQYF. The entire variable domain, with the rest obtained from reference TRBV11-2 and TRBJ2-5, is as follows: EAGVAQSPRYKIIEKRQSVAFWCNPISGHATLYWYQQILGQGPKLLIQFQNNGVVDDSQLPKDRFSAERLKGVDSTLKIQPAKLEDSAVYLCASSLDHGREEETQYFGPGTRLLVL.

A few counts support this clonotype. The chain combines TRBV5-1 with TRBJ1-5; TRBD1 matches 10 bases. Germline V gives CDR1 SGHRS, CDR2 YFSETQ. Unmatched junction bases numbered 1, after V lost 0 bases and J lost 7 bases. The CDR3 is 14 residues long. DNA for the CDR3: TGCGCCAGCAGCTTGGGGACAGGGGGGCAGCCCCAGCATTTT. Translated: CASSLGTGGQPQHF.

The V and J genes are TRBV5-1 and TRBJ2-1, with D possibly being TRBD2 (5 bases). Trimming stripped 4 bases from V and 1 base from J, with 15 bases between. Germline CDR1 reads SGHRS; CDR2 reads YFSETQ. The CDR3 length is 16 residues. DNA of the CDR3: TGCGCCAGCAGCGCCCCCTTAACGGGGTCCTACAATGAGCAGTTCTTC. It codes for CASSAPLTGSYNEQFF.

This clonotype showed up just a few times. The rearrangement uses TRBV12-3 or TRBV12-4 and TRBJ2-3; D is unclear. The CDR3 length is 16 residues. The V end was cut by 5 bases, the J end by 0 bases, with 15 bases between. CDR3 bases: TGTGCCAGCAGTCCTTCGGCTACTACTAGCACAGATACGCAGTATTTT. Its protein product is CASSPSATTSTDTQYF.

A few counts support this clonotype. The chain recombines TRBV5-6 with TRBJ2-7; a possible D gene is TRBD1 (5 bases). V dropped 4 bases and J dropped 0 bases, with 14 bases sitting between them. The CDR3 is 15 amino acids. CDR1 and CDR2 from the germline V gene are SGHDT and YYEEEE. The CDR3 nucleotides are TGTGCCAGCAGCACCACAGGCGATACCTCCTACGAGCAGTACTTC. Translated: CASSTTGDTSYEQYF.